This T cell receptor beta chain derives from a study of blood T cell repertoires in COVID-19. Study summary: Sources were T cells, B-cell-depleted T cells, or PBMCs; the material itself was cDNA or gDNA.

Enrolled during active infection, Seattle patients were then followed longitudinally. The method was immunoSEQ multiplex PCR; TCRdb's version includes in-frame clones alone and lacks a portion of them. The sample holds roughly 500,000 clones, 75% to 90% seen once. This receptor was taken from a man younger than 35 with COVID-19, enrolled during active disease. Input material: peripheral blood.

The CDR3 here is CASSLPLAGEGTDTQYF. CDR3 sequence (DNA): TGTGCCAGCAGCTTACCCCTAGCGGGAGAAGGTACAGATACGCAGTATTTT. This chain uses TRBV7-9 with TRBJ2-3; 10 bases are shared with TRBD2. V lost 2 bases and J lost 3; bases outside the gene matches: 8. CDR3 size: 17 residues. Germline V gene data show CDR1 as SEHNR and CDR2 as FQNEAQ (reference sequence). Looking up the rest from reference TRBV7-9 and TRBJ2-3 gives the full variable domain: DTGVSQNPRHKITKRGQNVTFRCDPISEHNRLYWYRQTLGQGPEFLTYFQNEAQLEKSRLLSDRFSAERPKGSFSTLEIQRTEQGDSAMYLCASSLPLAGEGTDTQYFGPGTRLTVL.